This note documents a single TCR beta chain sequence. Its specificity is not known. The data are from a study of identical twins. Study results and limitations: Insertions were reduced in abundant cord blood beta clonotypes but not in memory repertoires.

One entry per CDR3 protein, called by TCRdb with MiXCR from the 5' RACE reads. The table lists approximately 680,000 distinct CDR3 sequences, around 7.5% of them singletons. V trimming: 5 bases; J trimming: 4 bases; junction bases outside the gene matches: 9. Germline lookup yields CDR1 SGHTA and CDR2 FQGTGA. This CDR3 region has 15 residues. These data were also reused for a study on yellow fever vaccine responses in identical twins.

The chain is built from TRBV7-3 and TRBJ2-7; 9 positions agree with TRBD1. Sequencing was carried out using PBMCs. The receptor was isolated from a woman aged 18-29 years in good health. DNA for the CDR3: TGTGCCAGCAGCGACCAGGCGGGACAGGGTTACGAGCAGTACTTC. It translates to CASSDQAGQGYEQYF. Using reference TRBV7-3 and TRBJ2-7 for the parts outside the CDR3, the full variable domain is GAGVSQTPSNKVTEKGKYVELRCDPISGHTALYWYRQSLGQGPEFLIYFQGTGAADDSGLPNDRFFAVRPEGSVSTLKIQRTERGDSAVYLCASSDQAGQGYEQYFGPGTRLTVT.